These 17 T cell receptor beta chains originate from one sample sequenced in a study of beta chain features in type 1 diabetes. Every isolated RNA sample was fully reverse transcribed, so sequencing captured expressed TCRB transcripts. Measured with immunoSEQ multiplex PCR; TCRdb has only the in-frame clones, and not every one. This repertoire shows a few hundred thousand clones, 12% to 15% found once; its top ten account for over 5.5%. Sequencing was carried out using central memory CD4+ T cells from blood. Every receptor here comes from a young man in good health.

This clone has just a few counts. J is TRBJ1-1 and V is TRBV9; D call uncertain. Germline V lookup: CDR1 SGDLS, CDR2 YYNGEE. V was shortened by 4 bases and J by 2 bases, with 21 bases between the two germline ends. CDR3 size: 17 residues. CDR3 nucleotides: TGTGCCAGCAGCCTGGAGGGTTTCGGCAGGACCAACACTGAAGCTTTCTTT. Translating it yields CASSLEGFGRTNTEAFF.

The table lists this clone with a few counts. The V call is TRBV18, the J call TRBJ2-7; 7 positions match TRBD2. The germline CDR1 and CDR2 sequences are KGHSH and LQKENI. After removal of 3 bases from V and 4 bases from J, the junction contained 9 bases not matched to a gene. The CDR3 has 15 amino acids. CDR3 sequence: CASSPDRGDPYEQYV. For the CDR3, the DNA is TGTGCCAGCTCACCCGACCGGGGGGACCCATACGAGCAGTACGTC.

CDR3 coding DNA: TGTGCCAGCAGCTTCCCTCACCTCGAGCAGTACTTC. This sequence encodes CASSFPHLEQYF. The chain combines TRBV7-3 with TRBJ2-7; D is unclear. From germline, CDR1 is SGHTA and CDR2 FQGTGA. CDR3 length equals 12 residues. Trimming stripped 3 bases from V and 6 bases from J, with 9 bases between.

In its sample, this clone was seen many times. The gene calls are TRBV18 and TRBJ1-2; D is unresolved. With 6 bases removed from V and 7 bases from J, the gap between germline ends came to 15 bases. This CDR3 is built from 13 residues. Germline V gene data show CDR1 as KGHSH and CDR2 as LQKENI. CDR3 sequence: CASSVTGRPGYTF. The CDR3 nucleotides read TGTGCCAGCTCCGTAACGGGTAGACCTGGCTACACCTTC.

This clone was counted between two and nine times. The chain joins TRBV5-1 to TRBJ2-6; tentative D call: TRBD1 (6 bases). Germline values: CDR1 SGHRS, CDR2 YFSETQ. The V end lost 1 base, the J end lost 3 bases, and 8 bases lay between the germline ends. CDR3 length: 15 residues. In nucleotides, the CDR3 is TGCGCCAGCAGCTTGACAGGGCATGGGGCCAACGTCCTGACTTTC. This translates into CASSLTGHGANVLTF. The full variable domain, completed using reference TRBV5-1 and TRBJ2-6, is KAGVTQTPRYLIKTRGQQVTLSCSPISGHRSVSWYQQTPGQGLQFLFEYFSETQRNKGNFPGRFSGRQFSNSRSEMNVSTLELGDSALYLCASSLTGHGANVLTFGAGSRLTVL.

V gene TRBV7-9 combines with J gene TRBJ2-1, with 11 bases fitting TRBD2. The CDR3 length is 15 residues. After removal of 5 bases from V and 6 bases from J, the junction contained 6 bases not matched to a gene. The germline V gene has CDR1 SEHNR and CDR2 FQNEAQ (reference sequence). CDR3 in amino acids: CASSQLAGVGNEQFF. The CDR3 bases are TGTGCCAGCAGCCAACTAGCGGGGGTAGGCAATGAGCAGTTCTTC.

This clone appeared a few times. The chain uses TRBV19 and TRBJ2-3; TRBD2 aligns across 9 bases. Germline V gene lookup returns CDR1 LNHDA and CDR2 SQIVND (reference sequence). This CDR3 spans 14 amino acids. Germline trimming cut 9 bases from V and 2 bases from J; bases unmatched to any gene: 6. The CDR3 sequence is CASSTSGVTDTQYF. DNA for the CDR3: TGTGCCAGCTCGACTAGCGGAGTCACAGATACGCAGTATTTT.

The rearrangement links TRBV19 to TRBJ2-1; D is possibly TRBD1 or TRBD2 (5 bases each). V shed 6 bases and J shed 2 bases, with 17 bases lying between them. CDR3 length equals 16 residues. Germline CDR1 is LNHDA and CDR2 is SQIVND (reference sequence). DNA of the CDR3: TGTGCCAGTAGCCGGGACCCGCGAGGAGCCTACAATGAGCAGTTCTTC. Translating gives CASSRDPRGAYNEQFF.

This chain joins TRBV5-4 and TRBJ2-3; the match to TRBD2 covers 7 bases. CDR1 and CDR2 from the germline V gene are SGHNT and YYREEE (reference sequence). There are 14 residues in the CDR3. After removal of 4 bases from V and 3 bases from J, the junction contained 5 bases not matched to a gene. This CDR3 is CASSETSKTDTQYF. The CDR3 DNA reads TGTGCCAGCAGCGAGACTAGCAAGACAGATACGCAGTATTTT.

As DNA, the CDR3 is TGTGCCAGCAGTCAACAGGGGTCTCTCTATGGCTACACCTTC. This sequence encodes CASSQQGSLYGYTF. The V call is TRBV9, the J call TRBJ1-2; 7 positions agree with TRBD1. Germline loops: CDR1 SGDLS, CDR2 YYNGEE. The CDR3 sequence is 14 residues long. Trimming cost V 5 bases and J 4 bases; bases outside gene matches: 8.

This clone was detected only a few times. The V and J genes are TRBV5-8 and TRBJ2-1; D could derive from TRBD1 or TRBD2 (6 bases each). Germline V lookup: CDR1 SGHTS, CDR2 YDEGEE. The CDR3 covers 16 residues. The ends were cut back, 0 bases at V and 6 bases at J, with 16 bases in the middle. CDR3 DNA sequence: TGTGCCAGCAGCTTGGGTCGGGGGCTTGAGGGCAATGAGCAGTTCTTC. Protein sequence: CASSLGRGLEGNEQFF.

The chain has TRBV30 and TRBJ2-5; weak D call: TRBD1 (6 bases). CDR1 and CDR2 (germline): GTSNPN, SVGIG (reference sequence). The V end lost 2 bases, the J end lost 3 bases, and 10 bases lay between the germline ends. This CDR3 is 13 amino acids long. The CDR3 reads CAWSRTAKETQYF. CDR3 nucleotides: TGTGCCTGGAGTAGGACAGCGAAAGAGACCCAGTACTTC.

This clone was found a few times. This rearrangement joins TRBV11-2 to TRBJ2-7, with 10 bases identical to TRBD2. V dropped 4 bases and J dropped 2; count of bases not matched to a gene: 2. The length of the CDR3 is 14 residues. CDR1 is SGHAT and CDR2 is FQNNGV in the germline V gene. The chain's CDR3 is CASSSSGGPYEQYF. CDR3 bases: TGTGCCAGCAGCTCTAGCGGGGGCCCCTACGAGCAGTACTTC.

The chain is built from TRBV5-1 and TRBJ2-1, with 9 positions matching TRBD1. The V gene's germline CDR1 is SGHRS and CDR2 YFSETQ. The CDR3 extends over 14 amino acids. Unmatched junction bases numbered 4, after V lost 3 bases and J lost 6 bases. This CDR3 reads CASSSTGGVNEQFF. The CDR3 DNA follows: TGCGCCAGCAGCTCGACAGGGGGGGTCAATGAGCAGTTCTTC.

Only a few counts were recorded for this clone. DNA for the CDR3: TGTGCCAGCTCCCAGGATCTAGGGGCTATCTATGGCTACACCTTC. Translating gives CASSQDLGAIYGYTF. The V and J genes are TRBV7-6 and TRBJ1-2, with D possibly being TRBD1 (5 bases). This CDR3 has 15 amino acids. V was cut by 8 bases and J by 4 bases, with 20 bases left in between. Per germline, CDR1 SGHVS and CDR2 FNYEAQ.

The rearrangement joins TRBV27 to TRBJ1-6; tentative D call: TRBD1 (5 bases). CDR3 length: 17 amino acids. The germline V gene has CDR1 MNHEY and CDR2 SMNVEV (reference sequence). Trimming cost V 3 bases and J 0 bases, with 12 bases left between them. CDR3: CASSFQTDSSYNSPLHF. The CDR3 DNA is TGTGCCAGCAGTTTTCAGACAGACAGCTCCTATAATTCACCCCTCCACTTT.

The chain employs TRBV5-6 and TRBJ2-1; D remains unclear. The CDR3 has 15 amino acids. Germline assignment: CDR1 SGHDT and CDR2 YYEEEE. V lost 2 bases to trimming and J lost 0 bases, with 9 bases between them. The CDR3 DNA reads as TGTGCCAGCAGCTTTGGTCTTTCCTCCTACAATGAGCAGTTCTTC. It translates to CASSFGLSSYNEQFF.